This record concerns one T cell receptor beta chain sequence. What it binds is unknown. This entry belongs to a study of cytomegalovirus exposure and HLA in healthy donors. The study, taken as a whole, reports: In the 130 or so validation repertoires, a later analysis found that first-cohort TCR clusters tended to co-occur.

Here immunoSEQ multiplex PCR was the method, and the copy in TCRdb shows in-frame clones only, minus some. The sample has tens of thousands of clones; approximately 93% are singletons. The V gene lost 4 bases and the J gene lost 7 bases, with 13 bases spanning the gap. The CDR3 spans 13 residues. Germline V lookup: CDR1 LNHDA, CDR2 SQIVND (reference sequence). The clonotype comes from a woman younger than 45 in good health and CMV-seropositive. What was sequenced was PBMCs. The chain uses TRBV19 and TRBJ1-2; weak D call: TRBD1 (5 bases). DNA for the CDR3: TGTGCCAGTAGTAAATCAGGGAGGTCTGGCTACACCTTC. Protein: CASSKSGRSGYTF.